The clone carrying this T cell receptor (beta chain) was recorded at least ten times. The antigen is unknown. The sample originates from a study of T-cell reconstitution after alpha-beta-depleted transplantation in children. Construction of the TCRbeta library involved unique molecular identifiers. TCRdb ran MiXCR on the PCR reads and lists one entry per CDR3 protein. There are fewer than 550,000 distinct CDR3 sequences in the sample; over 10% occur only once, and 14% lies in the top ten. CDR1 and CDR2 from the germline V gene are DFQATT and SNEGSKA (reference sequence). The CDR3 is 15 residues long. V lost 3 bases and J lost 7; bases outside the gene matches: 9. General study points: The origin of high day-60 TCRbeta diversity in some patients lay in surviving recipient T cells and thymic progenitors. Expanded graft clones numbering several hundred reportedly gave rise to alpha-beta T cells about two months after transplant. The main origin of T-cell counts and diversity one year after transplant was newly produced T cells.

This chain connects TRBV20-1 to TRBJ2-2, with TRBD1 matching over 9 bases. The starting material was PBMCs, mostly from graft donor cells, obtained 180 days after TCRalphabeta/CD19-depleted stem cell transplant. The TCR comes from a female patient aged 2-10 years who had a stem cell transplant for aplastic anemia, so the T cells may come from the graft donor. The DNA of the CDR3 is TGCAGTGCTAGCCACAGGGGGCGAGGGAACGGGGAGCTGTTTTTT. Amino acid sequence: CSASHRGRGNGELFF.